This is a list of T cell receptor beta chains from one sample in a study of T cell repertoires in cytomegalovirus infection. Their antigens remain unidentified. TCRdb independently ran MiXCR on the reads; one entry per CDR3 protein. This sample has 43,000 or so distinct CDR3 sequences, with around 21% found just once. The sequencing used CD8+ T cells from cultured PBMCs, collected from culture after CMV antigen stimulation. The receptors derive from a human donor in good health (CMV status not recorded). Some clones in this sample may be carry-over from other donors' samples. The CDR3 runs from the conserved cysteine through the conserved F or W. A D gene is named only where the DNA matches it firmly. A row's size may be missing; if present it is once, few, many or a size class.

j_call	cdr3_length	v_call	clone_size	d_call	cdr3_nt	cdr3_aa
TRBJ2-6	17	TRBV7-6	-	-	TGTGCCAGCAGCCCACTAGACAGGTTCTCTGGGGCCAACGTCCTGACTTTC	CASSPLDRFSGANVLTF
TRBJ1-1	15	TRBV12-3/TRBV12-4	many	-	TGTGCCAGCACCCCTCGCCAGGGAGCGAACACTGAAGCTTTCTTT	CASTPRQGANTEAFF
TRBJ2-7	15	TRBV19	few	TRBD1	TGTGCCAGTAGTTCCCGGGACAGTCCAGCCTACGAGCAGTACTTC	CASSSRDSPAYEQYF
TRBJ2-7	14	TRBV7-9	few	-	TGTGCCAGCAGCTTAGCTCCAGCTGCCTACGAGCAGTACTTC	CASSLAPAAYEQYF
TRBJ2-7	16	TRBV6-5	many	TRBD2	TGTGCCAGCAGTTACGGGTTGCGGGAGAGCTCCTACGAGCAGTACTTC	CASSYGLRESSYEQYF
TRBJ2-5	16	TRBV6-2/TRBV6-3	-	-	TGTGCCAGCAGTTACTCGATAGGAGTTGGTGGAGAGACCCAGTACTTC	CASSYSIGVGGETQYF
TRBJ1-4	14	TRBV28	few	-	TGTGCCAGCAGTTTTAGAGCAACTAATGAAAAACTGTTTTTT	CASSFRATNEKLFF
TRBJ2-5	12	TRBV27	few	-	TGTGCCAGCAGTTTAGTAGGGGAGACCCAGTACTTC	CASSLVGETQYF
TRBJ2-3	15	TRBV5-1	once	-	TGCGCCAGCAGCCTCCGGGACGGAAGCACAGATACGCAGTATTTT	CASSLRDGSTDTQYF
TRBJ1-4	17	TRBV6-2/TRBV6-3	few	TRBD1	TGTGCCAGCAGTCCACAGGGGGCCCCTTACTTAAATGAAAAACTGTTTTTT	CASSPQGAPYLNEKLFF
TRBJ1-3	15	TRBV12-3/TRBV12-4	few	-	TGTGCCAGCAGCCCAAGGGGGAGCTCTGGAAACACCATATATTTT	CASSPRGSSGNTIYF
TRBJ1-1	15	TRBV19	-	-	TGTGCCAGTAGTATAAACCAGGGTGGGTACACTGAAGCTTTCTTT	CASSINQGGYTEAFF
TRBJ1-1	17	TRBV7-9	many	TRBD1	TGTGCCAGCAGCTCCGCTCGGACAGACAGGGAGAACACTGAAGCTTTCTTT	CASSSARTDRENTEAFF
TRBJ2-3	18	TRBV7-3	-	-	TGTGCCAGCAGCCCCCTTCGGGGAGGGGGGATCTACACAGATACGCAGTATTTT	CASSPLRGGGIYTDTQYF
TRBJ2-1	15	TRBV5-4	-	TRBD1	TGTGCCAGCAGCTTGGGACAGGGGTTGGACAATGAGCAGTTCTTC	CASSLGQGLDNEQFF
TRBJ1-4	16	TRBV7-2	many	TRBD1	TGTGCCAGCAGCCCCCGGGACAGGGCAGGGAGAGAAAAACTGTTTTTT	CASSPRDRAGREKLFF
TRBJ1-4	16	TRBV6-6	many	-	TGTGCCAGCAGTCGAACCAACAGGGCAACTAATGAAAAACTGTTTTTT	CASSRTNRATNEKLFF
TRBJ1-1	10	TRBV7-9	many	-	TGTGCCAGCAGCTTATCTGAAGCTTTCTTT	CASSLSEAFF
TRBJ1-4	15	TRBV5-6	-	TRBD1	TGTGCCAGCAGCCTGGGGACAGGGACTGGTGAAAAACTGTTTTTT	CASSLGTGTGEKLFF
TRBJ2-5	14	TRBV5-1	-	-	TGCGCCAGCAGCTTGGCGACTCTCCAAGAGACCCAGTACTTC	CASSLATLQETQYF
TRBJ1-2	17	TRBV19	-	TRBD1	TGTGCCAGTAGTGCCCCGGGACAGGATGACTTTAACTATGGCTACACCTTC	CASSAPGQDDFNYGYTF
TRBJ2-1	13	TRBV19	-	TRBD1	TGTGCCAGTAGTATCGACAGGGGCAATGAGCAGTTCTTC	CASSIDRGNEQFF
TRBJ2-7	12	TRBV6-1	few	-	TGTGCCAGCAGTGAAGCGCTTTATGACACCAACTTC	CASSEALYDTNF
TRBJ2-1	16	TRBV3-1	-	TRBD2	TGTGCCAGCAGCCAAGTTTCTAGCGGGAGGGCCTCTGAGCAGTTCTTC	CASSQVSSGRASEQFF
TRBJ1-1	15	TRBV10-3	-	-	TGTGCCATCAGTGAGTTGAGAGGGGAAAACACTGAAGCTTTCTTT	CAISELRGENTEAFF
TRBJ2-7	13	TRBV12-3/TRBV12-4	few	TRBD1	TGTGCCAGCGGGGACAGGGGAACCTACGAGCAGTACTTC	CASGDRGTYEQYF
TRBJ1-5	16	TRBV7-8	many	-	TGTGCCAGCACCACAGATTCTGGGAATAGCAATCAGCCCCAGCATTTT	CASTTDSGNSNQPQHF
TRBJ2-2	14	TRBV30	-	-	TGTGCCTGGACCGGGGGCGAGGACACCGGGGAGCTGTTTTTT	CAWTGGEDTGELFF
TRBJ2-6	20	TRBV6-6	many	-	TGTGCCAGCAGTTACTACCCGATACTTACATTTTCCTCTGGGGCCAACGTCCTGACTTTC	CASSYYPILTFSSGANVLTF